The 21 T cell receptor beta chains below were found in one sample sequenced in a study of OX40 agonist ivuxolimab in advanced cancers. Using immunoSEQ multiplex PCR, the repertoire was profiled, and TCRdb retains in-frame clones only, with some absent. In the table there are more than 65,000 clones, around 80% of which are singletons. Sequenced here: CD4+ or CD8+ T cells sorted from blood, sampled in a trial of the OX40 agonist ivuxolimab. These receptors were obtained from an adult with an advanced solid tumor such as melanoma, head and neck, liver or kidney cancer.

The V and J genes are TRBV19 and TRBJ2-7, with a possible D match to TRBD2 (5 bases). Trimming shortened V by 4 bases and J by 2 bases, and 9 bases separated the two germline ends. Germline loops: CDR1 LNHDA, CDR2 SQIVND (reference sequence). The length of the CDR3 is 13 residues. CDR3 amino acids: CASSRGHPYEQYF. CDR3 bases: TGTGCCAGTAGTAGAGGGCATCCCTACGAGCAGTACTTC.

The genes are TRBV4-1 and TRBJ2-5, with D maybe TRBD2 (6 bases). CDR3 size: 14 residues. CDR1 is MGHRA, CDR2 YSYEKL, per germline. Trimming removed 4 bases from V and 3 bases from J, with 12 bases in between. CDR3 sequence: CASSRGKREETQYF. DNA of the CDR3: TGCGCCAGCAGCCGGGGAAAGCGGGAAGAGACCCAGTACTTC.

V usage is TRBV5-6 and J usage is TRBJ1-5, with D tentatively TRBD1 (5 bases). The CDR3 consists of 14 residues. Germline V gene sequence: CDR1 SGHDT, CDR2 YYEEEE. Trimming left V 4 bases short and J 6 bases short, with 14 bases between. The DNA for the CDR3 is TGTGCCAGCAGCGCGGGGGGTGGTCGTCAGCCCCAGCATTTT. Protein sequence: CASSAGGGRQPQHF. Variable domain in full (rest from reference TRBV5-6 and TRBJ1-5): DAGVTQSPTHLIKTRGQQVTLRCSPKSGHDTVSWYQQALGQGPQFIFQYYEEEERQRGNFPDRFSGHQFPNYSSELNVNALLLGDSALYLCASSAGGGRQPQHFGDGTRLSIL.

This chain joins TRBV7-9 and TRBJ2-3, with 8 bases that match TRBD2. The CDR3 contains 14 residues. CDR1 SEHNR and CDR2 FQNEAQ come from the germline V gene (reference sequence). V lost 2 bases, J lost 5 bases, and 3 bases stayed unmatched. CDR3 sequence reads: CASSLRAGGDTQYF. Here the CDR3 DNA reads TGTGCCAGCAGCTTACGGGCGGGGGGAGATACGCAGTATTTT. The variable domain in full, with the rest retrieved from reference TRBV7-9 and TRBJ2-3, is DTGVSQNPRHKITKRGQNVTFRCDPISEHNRLYWYRQTLGQGPEFLTYFQNEAQLEKSRLLSDRFSAERPKGSFSTLEIQRTEQGDSAMYLCASSLRAGGDTQYFGPGTRLTVL.

This chain uses TRBV28 with TRBJ2-5; D gene uncertain. Trimming removed 3 bases from V and 0 bases from J, with 11 bases in between. The germline V gene has CDR1 MDHEN and CDR2 SYDVKM. The CDR3 runs to 15 residues. The CDR3 DNA follows: TGTGCCAGCAGTTTCCCCGATAGCAACCAAGAGACCCAGTACTTC. Its protein is CASSFPDSNQETQYF.

The rearrangement joins TRBV5-6 to TRBJ1-2; 10 nucleotides align to TRBD1. Unmatched junction bases numbered 7, after V lost 6 bases and J lost 2 bases. Germline CDR1 reads SGHDT; CDR2 reads YYEEEE. The CDR3 consists of 15 residues. The CDR3 loop reads CASTPRDRGNYGYTF. The DNA of the CDR3 is TGTGCCAGCACCCCCAGGGACAGGGGAAACTATGGCTACACCTTC.

The chain carries TRBV6-5 and TRBJ2-5, with 7 nucleotides matching TRBD1. From germline, CDR1 is MNHEY and CDR2 SVGAGI. The CDR3 covers 14 residues. Trimming took 2 bases from V and 3 from J; bases not matched to a gene: 3. CDR3 loop: CASSYRGREETQYF. Here the CDR3 DNA reads TGTGCCAGCAGTTACAGGGGGCGAGAAGAGACCCAGTACTTC.

This clone was picked up a small number of times. CDR3 in DNA: TGTGCCAGCTCAAATACAGGGTCCCCGAATCAGCCCCAGCATTTT. Its translation: CASSNTGSPNQPQHF. The V gene is TRBV18, the J gene TRBJ1-5; D may be TRBD1 (6 bases). V lost 5 bases to trimming and J lost 4 bases, with 15 bases between them. The germline CDR1 and CDR2 sequences are KGHSH and LQKENI. This CDR3 is built from 15 residues.

The chain recombines TRBV19 with TRBJ1-1; unclear D gene. The V gene lost 3 bases and the J gene lost 0 bases, with 8 bases spanning the gap. In germline, CDR1 is LNHDA, CDR2 SQIVND (reference sequence). CDR3 length equals 14 residues. The CDR3 reads CASSMERMNTEAFF. DNA for the CDR3: TGTGCCAGTAGTATGGAGCGGATGAACACTGAAGCTTTCTTT.

The V call is TRBV7-9, the J call TRBJ1-1, with 7 positions matching TRBD1. Trimming removed 5 bases from V and 2 bases from J; junction bases left unmatched: 8. This CDR3 is built from 15 residues. CDR1 is SEHNR and CDR2 is FQNEAQ in the germline V gene (reference sequence). The CDR3 region is CASSPSGGSNTEAFF. In nucleotides, the CDR3 is TGTGCCAGCAGCCCCTCAGGGGGATCAAACACTGAAGCTTTCTTT.

The CDR3 here is CATRNGAGNTIYF. The CDR3 bases are TGTGCCACCCGAAACGGGGCTGGAAACACCATATATTTT. This sequence joins TRBV19 and TRBJ1-3; D not resolved. The ends were cut back, 10 bases at V and 2 bases at J, with 12 bases in the middle. CDR1 and CDR2 (germline): LNHDA, SQIVND (reference sequence). The CDR3 loop spans 13 amino acids.

The J gene is TRBJ1-1, the V gene TRBV6-6; the D gene is possibly TRBD1 (6 bases). V gave up 2 bases and J gave up 2 bases, with 12 bases separating them. The CDR3 length is 15 residues. Per germline, CDR1 MNHNY and CDR2 SVGAGI (reference sequence). CDR3 nucleotides: TGTGCCAGCAGTTACACCACAGGGATTAACACTGAAGCTTTCTTT. This gives the protein CASSYTTGINTEAFF.

V gene TRBV18 combines with J gene TRBJ1-1; D gene uncertain. The V end was cut by 2 bases, the J end by 4 bases, with 11 bases between. The germline gives CDR1 KGHSH, CDR2 LQKENI. The CDR3 sequence is 14 residues long. CDR3 nucleotides: TGTGCCAGCTCACCAGATAGCCAGGCCACTGAAGCTTTCTTT. It yields the protein CASSPDSQATEAFF.

V gene TRBV5-1 combines with J gene TRBJ2-1, with 7 nucleotides matching TRBD1. V was clipped by 4 bases and J by 4 bases; unmatched bases: 5. The CDR3 covers 14 residues. The germline gives CDR1 SGHRS, CDR2 YFSETQ. The chain's CDR3 is CASSSGQEYNEQFF. CDR3 nucleotide sequence: TGCGCCAGCAGCAGCGGACAGGAGTACAATGAGCAGTTCTTC.

The V and J genes are TRBV4-3 and TRBJ1-3, with a possible D match to TRBD1 (5 bases). CDR3 length: 17 residues. V dropped 4 bases and J dropped 0 bases, with 16 bases sitting between them. The germline V gene has CDR1 LGHNA and CDR2 YSLEER. This CDR3 is CASSPTRPGISGNTIYF. CDR3 nucleotide sequence: TGCGCCAGCAGCCCCACCCGCCCAGGGATCTCTGGAAACACCATATATTTT.

The chain links TRBV4-3 to TRBJ1-5, with a tentative D call TRBD1 (5 bases). Trimming removed 4 bases at V and 4 bases at J, with 8 bases between. Germline V gene data show CDR1 as LGHNA and CDR2 as YSLEER. There are 13 residues in the CDR3. DNA of the CDR3: TGCGCCAGCAGCCGGGGGGTTAATCAGCCCCAGCATTTT. As protein: CASSRGVNQPQHF.

This CDR3 is CSVQGSGNQPQHF. DNA of the CDR3: TGCAGCGTTCAGGGTAGTGGCAATCAGCCCCAGCATTTT. The chain recombines TRBV29-1 with TRBJ1-5, with D possibly TRBD1 on 5 matching bases. CDR3 length: 13 residues. Between the trimmed V and J ends, which lost 5 bases and 2 bases, there was a span of 10 bases. CDR1 SQVTM and CDR2 ANQGSEA come from the germline V gene.

The rearrangement links TRBV6-1 to TRBJ1-1; 12 bases fit TRBD1. Per germline, CDR1 MNHNS and CDR2 SASEGT. This CDR3 comprises 15 residues. V lost 3 bases to trimming and J lost 6 bases; unmatched junction nucleotides: 5. The CDR3 sequence: CASSDPGQGAAEAFF. As DNA, the CDR3 is TGTGCCAGCAGTGATCCGGGACAGGGGGCGGCTGAAGCTTTCTTT.

This chain connects TRBV6-5 to TRBJ1-6; D remains ambiguous. V lost 1 base and J lost 11, with 12 bases in between. This CDR3 comprises 14 residues. CDR1 is MNHEY and CDR2 is SVGAGI in the germline V gene. CDR3 sequence reads: CASSYFPRKPPLHF. Written as DNA, the CDR3 is TGTGCCAGCAGTTACTTTCCGAGGAAGCCACCCCTCCACTTT.

The V and J genes are TRBV9 and TRBJ1-1; D remains unclear. Germline lookup yields CDR1 SGDLS and CDR2 YYNGEE. The germline V and J ends were trimmed by 3 bases and 0 bases, with 12 bases remaining between them. The CDR3 is made up of 15 amino acids. DNA of the CDR3: TGTGCCAGCAGCGACACTGGAGGAATGAACACTGAAGCTTTCTTT. Its translation is CASSDTGGMNTEAFF.

This clone appeared once. This chain joins TRBV27 and TRBJ1-6; the D is unclear. The V and J ends lost 6 bases and 4 bases respectively, with 7 bases between them. This CDR3 spans 13 amino acids. The germline V gene has CDR1 MNHEY and CDR2 SMNVEV (reference sequence). The CDR3 nucleotides are TGTGCCAGCAGAGGACGGTATAATTCACCCCTCCACTTT. Translated: CASRGRYNSPLHF.